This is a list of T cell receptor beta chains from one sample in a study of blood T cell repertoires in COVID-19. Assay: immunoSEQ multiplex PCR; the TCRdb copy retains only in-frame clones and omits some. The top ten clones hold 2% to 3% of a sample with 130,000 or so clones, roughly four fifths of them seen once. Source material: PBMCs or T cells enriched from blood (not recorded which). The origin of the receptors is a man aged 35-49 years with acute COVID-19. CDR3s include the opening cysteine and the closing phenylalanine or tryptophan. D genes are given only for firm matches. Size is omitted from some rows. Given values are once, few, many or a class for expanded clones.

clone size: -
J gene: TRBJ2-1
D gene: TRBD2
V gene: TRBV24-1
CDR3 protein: CATSDGTSVFEGGDEQFF
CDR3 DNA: TGTGCCACCAGTGATGGGACTAGCGTGTTCGAAGGTGGGGATGAGCAGTTCTTC

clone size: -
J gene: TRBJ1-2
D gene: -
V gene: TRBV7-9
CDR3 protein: CASSLGQGYGYTF
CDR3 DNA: TGTGCCAGCAGCTTGGGGCAGGGCTATGGCTACACCTTC

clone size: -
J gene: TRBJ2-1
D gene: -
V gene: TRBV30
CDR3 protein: CAWIRGSGEQFF
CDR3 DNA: TGTGCCTGGATTAGGGGTTCGGGTGAGCAGTTCTTC

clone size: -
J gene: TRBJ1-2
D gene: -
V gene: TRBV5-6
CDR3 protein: CASSLTGVLYGYTF
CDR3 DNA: TGTGCCAGCAGCTTGACCGGGGTTTTATATGGCTACACCTTC

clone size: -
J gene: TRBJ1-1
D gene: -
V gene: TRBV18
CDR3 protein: CASSDDRNTEAFF
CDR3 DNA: TGTGCCAGCTCAGACGACAGGAACACTGAAGCTTTCTTT

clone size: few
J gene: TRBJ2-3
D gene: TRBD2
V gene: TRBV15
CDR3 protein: CATSRDGTSGRNTQYF
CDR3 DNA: TGTGCCACCAGCAGAGATGGGACTAGCGGGAGGAATACGCAGTATTTT

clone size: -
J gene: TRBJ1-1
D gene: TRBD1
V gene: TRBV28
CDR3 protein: CASVRDRGHTEAFF
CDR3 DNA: TGTGCCAGCGTACGGGACAGGGGCCACACTGAAGCTTTCTTT

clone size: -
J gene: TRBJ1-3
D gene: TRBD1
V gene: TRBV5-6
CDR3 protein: CASSLKQGDTIYF
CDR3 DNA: TGTGCCAGCAGCTTGAAGCAGGGGGACACCATATATTTT

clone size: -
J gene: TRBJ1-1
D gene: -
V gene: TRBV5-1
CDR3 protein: CASSFSDTRNTEAFF
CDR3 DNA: TGCGCCAGCAGCTTTTCCGACACCCGGAACACTGAAGCTTTCTTT

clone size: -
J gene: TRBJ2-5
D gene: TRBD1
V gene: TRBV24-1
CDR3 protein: CATSRGQGETQYF
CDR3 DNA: TGTGCCACCAGTCGGGGACAGGGAGAGACCCAGTACTTC

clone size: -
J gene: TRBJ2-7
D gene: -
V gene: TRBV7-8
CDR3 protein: CASSSSRDFSEQYF
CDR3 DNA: TGTGCCAGCAGCTCCTCCCGGGACTTTTCGGAACAGTACTTC

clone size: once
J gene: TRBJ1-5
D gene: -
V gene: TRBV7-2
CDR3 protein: CASSLAGNGVQPQHF
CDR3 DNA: TGTGCCAGCAGCTTAGCCGGGAATGGGGTTCAGCCCCAGCATTTT

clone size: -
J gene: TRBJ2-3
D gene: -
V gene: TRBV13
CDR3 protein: CASSTRQVTDTQYF
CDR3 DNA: TGTGCCAGCAGCACCCGGCAGGTTACAGATACGCAGTATTTT